Below, 7 T cell receptor beta chains from the same sample are listed, as sequenced in a study of OX40 agonist ivuxolimab in advanced cancers. Method: immunoSEQ multiplex PCR; TCRdb's copy keeps in-frame clones and lacks some. This sample has 50,000 to 80,000 clones; roughly nine tenths occur once, and the top ten carry less than 6%. The source material was CD4+ or CD8+ T cells sorted from blood, sampled in a trial of the OX40 agonist ivuxolimab. The receptors stem from an adult with an advanced solid tumor such as melanoma, head and neck, liver or kidney cancer.

CDR3 DNA sequence: TGTGCCAGCAGCTTCAGGACTAGCGGGAGTTCCTTTCCCAATGAGCAGTTCTTC. Protein sequence: CASSFRTSGSSFPNEQFF. This chain uses TRBV11-2 with TRBJ2-1; 13 bases agree with TRBD2. V was pared by 3 bases and J by 6 bases, with 11 bases of the junction left unmatched. Germline CDR1 and CDR2: SGHAT and FQNNGV. The CDR3 is made up of 18 amino acids. The full variable domain, rest sourced from reference TRBV11-2 and TRBJ2-1, is EAGVAQSPRYKIIEKRQSVAFWCNPISGHATLYWYQQILGQGPKLLIQFQNNGVVDDSQLPKDRFSAERLKGVDSTLKIQPAKLEDSAVYLCASSFRTSGSSFPNEQFFGPGTRLTVL.

This chain connects TRBV9 to TRBJ2-5; the match to TRBD1 covers 7 bases. Looked up from germline, CDR1 is SGDLS and CDR2 is YYNGEE. Trimming cost V 3 bases and J 4 bases; bases outside gene matches: 6. This CDR3 comprises 14 residues. As DNA, the CDR3 is TGTGCCAGCAGCGAACAGGGGCGAGGAGAGACCCAGTACTTC. Protein sequence: CASSEQGRGETQYF.

This rearrangement joins TRBV28 to TRBJ1-2; 12 bases are shared with TRBD1. After removal of 5 bases from V and 4 bases from J, the junction contained 11 bases not matched to a gene. The CDR3 is 17 residues long. Germline loops: CDR1 MDHEN, CDR2 SYDVKM. The CDR3, as DNA: TGTGCCAGCAGTCTATCCGGGACAGGGGGCCTTCTCTATGGCTACACCTTC. This gives the protein CASSLSGTGGLLYGYTF.

V is TRBV9 and J is TRBJ2-3; 9 bases agree with TRBD2. Germline V gives CDR1 SGDLS, CDR2 YYNGEE. The CDR3 sequence is 16 residues long. V was clipped by 0 bases and J by 5 bases; unmatched bases: 7. The CDR3 DNA reads as TGTGCCAGCAGCGTAGAGGTAGCGGGAGACCTAGATACGCAGTATTTT. This sequence encodes CASSVEVAGDLDTQYF.

The chain is built from TRBV30 and TRBJ2-1; D is unclear. The CDR3 totals 15 residues. V lost 2 bases, J lost 0 bases, and 11 bases lay in between. Germline values: CDR1 GTSNPN, CDR2 SVGIG (reference sequence). This CDR3 reads CAWSHSQLSYNEQFF. The CDR3 DNA is TGTGCCTGGAGTCACAGCCAGCTCTCCTACAATGAGCAGTTCTTC.

V and J are TRBV28 and TRBJ1-1, with D maybe TRBD1 (6 bases). Trimming stripped 6 bases from V and 2 bases from J, with 13 bases between. The germline CDR1 and CDR2 sequences are MDHEN and SYDVKM. The CDR3 loop spans 14 amino acids. The CDR3 spells CASRREGVNTEAFF. Written as DNA, the CDR3 is TGTGCCAGCAGGCGAGAGGGGGTAAACACTGAAGCTTTCTTT.

This clone was found once. V is TRBV5-4 and J is TRBJ2-5, with D perhaps assigned TRBD1 or TRBD2 (5 bases each). Trimming took off 7 bases at V and 3 bases at J, with 13 bases between the two ends. This CDR3 contains 13 residues. Germline CDR1 SGHNT, CDR2 YYREEE (reference sequence). CDR3 residues: CASQQRGKETQYF. The CDR3, as DNA: TGTGCCAGCCAGCAGAGGGGAAAAGAGACCCAGTACTTC.